Below are 4 T cell receptor beta chains sequenced from a single sample in a study of T cell responses to AZD1222 COVID-19 vaccine. Produced via immunoSEQ multiplex PCR; TCRdb's table is partial and in-frame only. There are about 110,000 clones in the sample; roughly 87% occur only once, and around 4.7% lies in the top ten. The specimen was peripheral blood, collected 28 days after the second AZD1222 dose. Receptors originate from an adult who received the AZD1222 COVID-19 vaccine.

The rearrangement uses TRBV2 and TRBJ1-5; maybe TRBD1 (6 bases). The CDR3 has 13 amino acids. Trimming pared 6 bases from V and 8 bases from J, leaving 14 bases between. Germline values: CDR1 SNHLY, CDR2 FYNNEI. The chain's CDR3 is CASRRDISEPQHF. As DNA, the CDR3 is TGTGCCAGCAGGAGGGACATATCAGAGCCCCAGCATTTT. The variable domain in full, with the rest retrieved from reference TRBV2 and TRBJ1-5, is EPEVTQTPSHQVTQMGQEVILRCVPISNHLYFYWYRQILGQKVEFLVSFYNNEISEKSEIFDDQFSVERPDGSNFTLKIRSTKLEDSAMYFCASRRDISEPQHFGDGTRLSIL.

This clone has just a few counts. The chain combines TRBV12-5 with TRBJ2-7; 8 bases are a match to TRBD1. Germline V gives CDR1 LGHNT, CDR2 FRNRAP. The CDR3 spans 14 residues. J gave up 9 bases and V 5 bases, and 12 bases lay outside the gene matches. CDR3 bases: TGTGCTAGTGGTCCCTGGGACAGGATTGGCGGGCAGTACTTC. Its translation is CASGPWDRIGGQYF.

This chain uses TRBV5-6 with TRBJ2-7, with D uncertain. This CDR3 region has 12 residues. V dropped 2 bases and J dropped 3 bases, with 6 bases sitting between them. Germline CDR1 and CDR2: SGHDT and YYEEEE. The CDR3 DNA is TGTGCCAGCAGCTTAAGGAGCTACGAGCAGTACTTC. Translation: CASSLRSYEQYF.

The genes are TRBV7-2 and TRBJ2-1, with a tentative D call TRBD1 (5 bases). Trimming pared 1 base from V and 7 bases from J, leaving 11 bases between. The germline V gene has CDR1 SGHTA and CDR2 FQGNSA. The CDR3 is 14 amino acids. CDR3 nucleotides: TGTGCCAGCAGCTTAGGTTATGGGGCAAATGAGCAGTTCTTC. Translated, it gives CASSLGYGANEQFF. The variable domain in full, completed from reference TRBV7-2 and TRBJ2-1, reads GAGVSQSPSNKVTEKGKDVELRCDPISGHTALYWYRQSLGQGLEFLIYFQGNSAPDKSGLPSDRFSAERTGGSVSTLTIQRTQQEDSAVYLCASSLGYGANEQFFGPGTRLTVL.